The entry that follows covers one T cell receptor beta chain sequence. This entry is derived from a study of blood T cell repertoires in COVID-19. Profiling relied on immunoSEQ multiplex PCR, and the TCRdb table lists in-frame clones only, not all of them. The sample lists a few hundred thousand clones, 75% to 90% occurring once. The V gene's germline CDR1 is SQVTM and CDR2 ANQGSEA. Losses at the gene ends were 6 bases for V and 4 bases for J; bases not matched to a gene: 7. The CDR3 totals 13 residues. V and J are TRBV29-1 and TRBJ1-2, with TRBD1 matching 8 bases. The clonotype originates from a man in his 60s who had recovered from COVID-19. Sequenced material: peripheral blood. CDR3 DNA sequence: TGCAGCGTCCGACAGGGGCCCGTCTATGGCTACACCTTC. As protein: CSVRQGPVYGYTF. The full variable domain, in which reference TRBV29-1 and TRBJ1-2 provide the parts outside the CDR3, is SAVISQKPSRDICQRGTSLTIQCQVDSQVTMMFWYRQQPGQSLTLIATANQGSEATYESGFVIDKFPISRPNLTFSTLTVSNMSPEDSSIYLCSVRQGPVYGYTFGSGTRLTVV.